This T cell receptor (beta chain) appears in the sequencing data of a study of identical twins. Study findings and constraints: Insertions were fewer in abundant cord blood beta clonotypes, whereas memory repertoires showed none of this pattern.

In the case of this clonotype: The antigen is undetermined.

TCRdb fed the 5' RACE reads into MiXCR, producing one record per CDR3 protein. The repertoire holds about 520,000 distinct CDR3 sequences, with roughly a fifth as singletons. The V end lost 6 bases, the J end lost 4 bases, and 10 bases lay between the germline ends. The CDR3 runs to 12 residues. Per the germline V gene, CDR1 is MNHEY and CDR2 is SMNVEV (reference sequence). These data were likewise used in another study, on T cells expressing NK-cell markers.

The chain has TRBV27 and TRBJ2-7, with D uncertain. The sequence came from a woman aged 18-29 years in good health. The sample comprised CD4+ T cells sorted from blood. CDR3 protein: CASRKGDYEQYF. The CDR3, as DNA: TGTGCCAGCAGGAAGGGCGATTACGAGCAGTACTTC.